This T cell receptor beta chain derives from a study of spatial heterogeneity in lung cancer. Study context: The roughly 66 donors had untreated early-stage non-small cell lung cancer. Follow-up PBMC specimens underwent sequencing when available; their median timing was approximately two years after resection.

Individually, TCR cDNA molecules were each labelled with a unique molecular identifier. Each CDR3 protein is one row after TCRdb ran MiXCR on the 5' RACE reads. This table holds approximately 110,000 distinct CDR3 sequences, about a tenth found once. Time point indicated: blood at routine non-recurrence follow-up after resection. In each case, whole RNA from tumor, nontumor lung or frozen PBMC was sequenced unsorted. This clonotype was counted between two and nine times. V lost 0 bases and J 1 base, leaving 9 bases between the germline ends. This CDR3 is 15 amino acids long. Looked up from germline, CDR1 is MNHEY and CDR2 is SMNVEV (reference sequence).

The chain employs TRBV27 and TRBJ2-5; D is ambiguous. The specimen was PBMCs, collected at follow-up. The clonotype comes from a female donor with early-stage non-small cell lung cancer. The CDR3 DNA reads TGTGCCAGCAGTTTATCCTGGCGGTCCCAAGAGACCCAGTACTTC. This gives the protein CASSLSWRSQETQYF.